This T cell receptor beta chain was captured in a study of blood T cell repertoires in COVID-19. Looking at the study overall: Samples of COVID-19 (acute and convalescent) were obtained from the United States, Italy and Spain. Sample material is recorded as cDNA or gDNA derived from T cells, B-cell-depleted T cells, or PBMCs.

Methods used by the authors: Using reference gene primer amplification, nucleated cell counts were estimated. Sequenced by immunoSEQ multiplex PCR; TCRdb stores in-frame clones only, minus some. V, J and clone size are those of that table, while D and trimming were read from the DNA. The data show under 300,000 clones, around 85% seen once. Germline CDR1 SGHAT, CDR2 FQNNGV. The CDR3 extends over 14 amino acids. V was pared by 5 bases and J by 1 base, with 9 bases between. The sequenced sample was peripheral blood. The TCR was taken from a woman aged 40 to 50 with active or convalescent COVID-19. The chain combines TRBV11-2 with TRBJ1-5; D is undetermined. The CDR3 bases are TGTGCCAGCAGCGCGGCCCACAGCAATCAGCCCCAGCATTTT. It yields the protein CASSAAHSNQPQHF.